The T cell receptor beta chain under discussion was sequenced for a study of blood T cell repertoires in COVID-19. Across the whole study: Material from acute and convalescent COVID-19 was sourced from the United States, Italy and Spain. T cells, B-cell-depleted T cells, or PBMCs provided the cDNA or gDNA that served as material.

The data were produced by immunoSEQ multiplex PCR, yet TCRdb's version contains in-frame clones alone and is incomplete. The sample carries 350,000 to 400,000 clones, roughly 90% recorded once. Seattle-derived patients entered the study during active infection and were followed longitudinally. V lost 3 bases to trimming and J lost 3 bases, with 8 bases between them. Germline CDR1 and CDR2: DFQATT and SNEGSKA (reference sequence). There are 12 residues in the CDR3. The sequenced sample was peripheral blood. The rearrangement uses TRBV20-1 and TRBJ1-2; tentative D call: TRBD1 (5 bases). The source is a woman aged 30 to 39 with COVID-19, enrolled during active disease. The CDR3 nucleotides read TGCAGTGCTAGTACAGGAGACTATGGCTACACCTTC. Residues: CSASTGDYGYTF.